A single sample gave rise to the 6 T cell receptor beta chains below, sequenced in a study of CD8+ T cells in alopecia areata. Treatment reported: oral pan-JAK inhibitor, 5-10 mg twice daily. RNA was isolated and reverse transcribed to cDNA, the sequencing template. The assay was immunoSEQ multiplex PCR, and TCRdb's table has in-frame clones only and misses some. The sample includes under 250,000 clones, approximately 72% of them seen just once. The source material was CD4+ T cells sorted from blood, sampled at approximately week 42, from a patient treated with tofacitinib. These receptors were collected from a human donor with alopecia areata.

J is TRBJ2-1 and V is TRBV5-1, with D possibly TRBD2 on 5 matching bases. V was pared by 3 bases and J by 1 base, with 11 bases between. The CDR3 consists of 15 residues. Germline-derived CDR1 and CDR2 are SGHRS and YFSETQ. CDR3 nucleotide sequence: TGCGCCAGCAGCTCCTACGAGGGATCCTACAATGAGCAGTTCTTC. Protein product: CASSSYEGSYNEQFF.

The gene calls are TRBV11-3 and TRBJ2-3; D gene uncertain. The V and J ends lost 1 base and 0 bases respectively, with 5 bases between them. The germline CDR1 and CDR2 sequences are SGHNT and YENEEA. The CDR3 extends over 14 amino acids. CDR3: CASSLGASTDTQYF. The DNA of the CDR3 is TGTGCCAGCAGCTTAGGAGCCAGCACAGATACGCAGTATTTT. Supplemented by reference TRBV11-3 and TRBJ2-3, the full variable domain reads EAGVVQSPRYKIIEKKQPVAFWCNPISGHNTLYWYLQNLGQGPELLIRYENEEAVDDSQLPKDRFSAERLKGVDSTLKIQPAELGDSAVYLCASSLGASTDTQYFGPGTRLTVL.

This clone was seen more than once but under ten times. This CDR3 is also generated by other DNA sequences in the sample. CDR3 DNA sequence: TGCAGCGTTGCCGGGGGACCGAACACCGGGGAGCTGTTTTTT. This codes for CSVAGGPNTGELFF. The chain employs TRBV29-1 and TRBJ2-2, with a tentative D call TRBD2 (6 bases). Per the germline V gene, CDR1 is SQVTM and CDR2 is ANQGSEA. Deletions cut 4 bases from V and 0 bases from J, with 9 bases between. The CDR3 loop spans 14 amino acids.

V gene TRBV5-1 combines with J gene TRBJ2-7; 9 bases agree with TRBD1. The trim removed 4 bases at V and 3 bases at J, leaving 5 bases unmatched. CDR3 length: 14 amino acids. CDR1 and CDR2 (germline): SGHRS, YFSETQ. The CDR3: CASSPGQGIYEQYF. DNA for the CDR3: TGCGCCAGCAGCCCCGGACAGGGGATCTACGAGCAGTACTTC.

This sequence joins TRBV10-2 and TRBJ2-7, with TRBD1 matching 7 bases. This CDR3 has 12 residues. The germline V gene has CDR1 WSHSY and CDR2 SAAADI. Trimming cost V 10 bases and J 6 bases; bases outside gene matches: 9. CDR3 nucleotide sequence: TGCGCCACTGACCTACAGGGGACCGAGCAGTACTTC. The encoded protein is CATDLQGTEQYF.

The chain combines TRBV29-1 with TRBJ1-2; D remains ambiguous. The germline V gene encodes CDR1 SQVTM and CDR2 ANQGSEA. This CDR3 region has 14 residues. V was clipped by 6 bases and J by 1 base, with 15 bases between them. The CDR3 reads CSVAGLAVNYGYTF. The CDR3, as DNA: TGCAGCGTCGCTGGACTCGCCGTTAACTATGGCTACACCTTC.